Presented here are 2 T cell receptor beta chains from one specimen sequenced in a study of blood T cell repertoires in COVID-19. TCRdb's table, derived via immunoSEQ multiplex PCR, lists solely in-frame clones and lacks some. Of tens of thousands of clones in the sample, about 89% were seen once. Sequencing was carried out using peripheral blood. The receptors derive from a man aged 45-60 years with COVID-19, enrolled during active disease.

This clone was seen only once. The CDR3 nucleotides are TGTGCCAGTAGTCGCGACAGGGTTGGAAACACCATATATTTT. It is translated as CASSRDRVGNTIYF. The chain combines TRBV19 with TRBJ1-3; 7 bases line up with TRBD1. Germline values: CDR1 LNHDA, CDR2 SQIVND (reference sequence). CDR3 size: 14 residues. J was trimmed by 3 bases and V by 5 bases; bases with no gene match: 4.

V gene TRBV28 combines with J gene TRBJ1-2; possible D gene TRBD1, 6 bases. The CDR3 is 14 amino acids. With 4 bases removed from V and 2 bases from J, the gap between germline ends came to 11 bases. Germline V gene lookup returns CDR1 MDHEN and CDR2 SYDVKM. The CDR3 reads CASSYLGQNYGYTF. CDR3 DNA sequence: TGTGCCAGCAGTTATTTGGGACAAAACTATGGCTACACCTTC.